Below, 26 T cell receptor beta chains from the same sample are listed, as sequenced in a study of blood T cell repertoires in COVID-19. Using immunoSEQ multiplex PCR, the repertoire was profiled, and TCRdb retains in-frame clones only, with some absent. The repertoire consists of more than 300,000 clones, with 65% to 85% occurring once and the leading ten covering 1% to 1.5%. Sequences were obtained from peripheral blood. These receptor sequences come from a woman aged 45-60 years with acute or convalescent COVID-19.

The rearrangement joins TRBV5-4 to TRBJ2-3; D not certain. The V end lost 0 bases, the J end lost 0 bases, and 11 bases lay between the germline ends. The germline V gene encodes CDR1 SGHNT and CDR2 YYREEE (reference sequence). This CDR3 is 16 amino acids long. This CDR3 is CASSLDNPFSTDTQYF. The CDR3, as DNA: TGTGCCAGCAGCTTGGACAACCCCTTCAGCACAGATACGCAGTATTTT.

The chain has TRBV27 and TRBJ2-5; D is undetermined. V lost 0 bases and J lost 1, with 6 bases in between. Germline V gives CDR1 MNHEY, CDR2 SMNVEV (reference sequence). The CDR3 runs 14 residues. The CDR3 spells CASSLSTAQETQYF. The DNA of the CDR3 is TGTGCCAGCAGTTTATCTACAGCCCAAGAGACCCAGTACTTC.

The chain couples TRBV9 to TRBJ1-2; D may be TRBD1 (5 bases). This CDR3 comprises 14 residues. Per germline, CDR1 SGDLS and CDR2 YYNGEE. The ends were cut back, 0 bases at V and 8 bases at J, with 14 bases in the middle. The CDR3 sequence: CASSVDLRGTGYTF. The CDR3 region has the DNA TGTGCCAGCAGCGTAGATCTAAGGGGCACAGGCTACACCTTC.

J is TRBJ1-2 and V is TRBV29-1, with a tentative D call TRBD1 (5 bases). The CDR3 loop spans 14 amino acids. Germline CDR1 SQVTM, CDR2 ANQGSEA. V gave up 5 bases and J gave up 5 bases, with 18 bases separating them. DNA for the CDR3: TGCAGCGTTTGGGGCCAATTCGTGGGGTATGGCTACACCTTC. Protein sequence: CSVWGQFVGYGYTF. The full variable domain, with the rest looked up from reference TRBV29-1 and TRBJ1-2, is SAVISQKPSRDICQRGTSLTIQCQVDSQVTMMFWYRQQPGQSLTLIATANQGSEATYESGFVIDKFPISRPNLTFSTLTVSNMSPEDSSIYLCSVWGQFVGYGYTFGSGTRLTVV.

The CDR3 DNA is TGTGCCAGCACCCGACTAGCGGAGGGTGAGCAGTTCTTC. This gives the protein CASTRLAEGEQFF. The chain recombines TRBV6-5 with TRBJ2-1; 9 nucleotides agree with TRBD2. CDR3 size: 13 residues. Germline values: CDR1 MNHEY, CDR2 SVGAGI. With V trimmed by 7 bases and J by 9 bases, 7 bases remained unmatched.

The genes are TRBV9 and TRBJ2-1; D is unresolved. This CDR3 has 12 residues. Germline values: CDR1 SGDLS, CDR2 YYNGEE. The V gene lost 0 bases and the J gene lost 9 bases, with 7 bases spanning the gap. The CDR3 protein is CASSVGPVEQFF. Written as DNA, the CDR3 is TGTGCCAGCAGCGTAGGTCCGGTTGAGCAGTTCTTC. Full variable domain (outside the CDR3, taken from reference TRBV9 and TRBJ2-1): DSGVTQTPKHLITATGQRVTLRCSPRSGDLSVYWYQQSLDQGLQFLIQYYNGEERAKGNILERFSAQQFPDLHSELNLSSLELGDSALYFCASSVGPVEQFFGPGTRLTVL.

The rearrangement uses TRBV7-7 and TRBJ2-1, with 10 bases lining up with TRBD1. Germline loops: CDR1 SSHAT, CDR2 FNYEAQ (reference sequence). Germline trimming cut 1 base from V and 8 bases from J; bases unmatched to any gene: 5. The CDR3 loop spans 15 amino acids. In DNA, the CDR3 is TGTGCCAGCAGCTTAGAAAGGGACAGGGGCTATGAGCAGTTCTTC. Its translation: CASSLERDRGYEQFF. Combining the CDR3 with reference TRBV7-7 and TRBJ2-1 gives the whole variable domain GAGVSQSPRYKVTKRGQDVTLRCDPISSHATLYWYQQALGQGPEFLTYFNYEAQPDKSGLPSDRFSAERPEGSISTLTIQRTEQRDSAMYRCASSLERDRGYEQFFGPGTRLTVL.

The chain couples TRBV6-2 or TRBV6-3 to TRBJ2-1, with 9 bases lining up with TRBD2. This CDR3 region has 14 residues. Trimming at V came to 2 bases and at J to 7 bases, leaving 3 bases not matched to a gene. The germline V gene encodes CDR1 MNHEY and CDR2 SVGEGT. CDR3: CASSYARGGNEQFF. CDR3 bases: TGTGCCAGCAGTTACGCGCGGGGGGGGAATGAGCAGTTCTTC.

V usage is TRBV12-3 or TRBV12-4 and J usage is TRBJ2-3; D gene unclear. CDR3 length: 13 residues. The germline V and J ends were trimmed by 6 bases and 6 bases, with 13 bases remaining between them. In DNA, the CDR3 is TGTGCCAGCAGCCTCGGCAGCGAGGATACGCAGTATTTT. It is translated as CASSLGSEDTQYF.

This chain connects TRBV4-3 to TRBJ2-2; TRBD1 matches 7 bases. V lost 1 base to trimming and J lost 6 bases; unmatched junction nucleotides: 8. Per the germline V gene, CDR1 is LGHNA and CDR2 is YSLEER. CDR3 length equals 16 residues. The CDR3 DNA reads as TGCGCCAGCAGCCAAGGTGGGACAGCCCCACCCGGGGAGCTGTTTTTT. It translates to CASSQGGTAPPGELFF.

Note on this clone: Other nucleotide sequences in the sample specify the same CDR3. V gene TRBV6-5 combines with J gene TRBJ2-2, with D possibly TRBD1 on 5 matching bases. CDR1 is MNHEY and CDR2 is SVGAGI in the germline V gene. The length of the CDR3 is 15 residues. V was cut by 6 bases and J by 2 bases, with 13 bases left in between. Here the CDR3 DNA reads TGTGCCAGCAGCTTAAGGACAAGCAACACCGGGGAGCTGTTTTTT. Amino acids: CASSLRTSNTGELFF.

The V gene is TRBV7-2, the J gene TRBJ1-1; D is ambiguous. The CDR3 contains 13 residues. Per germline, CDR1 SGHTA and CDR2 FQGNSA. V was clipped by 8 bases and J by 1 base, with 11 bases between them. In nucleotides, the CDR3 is TGTGCCAGCGAGAGAGGGCAGAACACTGAAGCTTTCTTT. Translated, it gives CASERGQNTEAFF.

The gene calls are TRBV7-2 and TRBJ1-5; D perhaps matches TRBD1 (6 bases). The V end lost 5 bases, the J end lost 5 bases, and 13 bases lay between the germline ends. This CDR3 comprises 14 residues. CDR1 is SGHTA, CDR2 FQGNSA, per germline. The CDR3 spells CASSQRGGDQPQHF. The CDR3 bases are TGTGCCAGCAGCCAAAGGGGGGGGGATCAGCCCCAGCATTTT.

CDR3 DNA: TGTGCCAGCAGTGCATCAGGGGAAACCTACAATGAGCAGTTCTTC. This encodes CASSASGETYNEQFF. This sequence joins TRBV6-4 and TRBJ2-1; D may be TRBD1 (6 bases). The germline V and J ends were trimmed by 4 bases and 2 bases, with 12 bases remaining between them. This CDR3 contains 15 residues. The germline V gene encodes CDR1 MRHNA and CDR2 SNTAGT.

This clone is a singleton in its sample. The DNA for the CDR3 is TGTGCCAGCAGCTTAGTTTTGTCGACAGGGGACACCGGGGAGCTGTTTTTT. This sequence encodes CASSLVLSTGDTGELFF. The chain has TRBV11-3 and TRBJ2-2, with 8 bases matching TRBD1. CDR1 SGHNT and CDR2 YENEEA come from the germline V gene. The CDR3 sequence is 17 residues long. J lost 3 bases, V lost 1 base, and 7 bases had no gene match. Based on the CDR3 plus reference TRBV11-3 and TRBJ2-2, the full variable domain is EAGVVQSPRYKIIEKKQPVAFWCNPISGHNTLYWYLQNLGQGPELLIRYENEEAVDDSQLPKDRFSAERLKGVDSTLKIQPAELGDSAVYLCASSLVLSTGDTGELFFGEGSRLTVL.

This CDR3 is CASTTDRTRNGYTF. In DNA, the CDR3 is TGTGCCAGCACAACGGACAGGACCAGGAATGGCTACACCTTC. The rearrangement joins TRBV6-5 to TRBJ1-2; TRBD1 matches at 7 bases. J was trimmed by 6 bases and V by 7 bases; bases with no gene match: 11. CDR3 size: 14 residues. The germline gives CDR1 MNHEY, CDR2 SVGAGI.

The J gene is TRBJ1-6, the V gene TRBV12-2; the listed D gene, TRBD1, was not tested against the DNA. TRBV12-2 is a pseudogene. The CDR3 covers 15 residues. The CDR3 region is CASRFYQGVNSPLHF. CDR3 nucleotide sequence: TGTGCAAGTCGCTTTTATCAGGGGGTTAATTCACCCCTCCACTTT.

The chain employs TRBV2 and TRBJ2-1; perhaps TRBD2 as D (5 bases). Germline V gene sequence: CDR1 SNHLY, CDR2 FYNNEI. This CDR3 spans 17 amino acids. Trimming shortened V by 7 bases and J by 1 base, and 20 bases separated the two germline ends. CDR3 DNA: TGTGCCAGCAAGGTGCGTTTTCTAGCTCTTTCCTACAATGAGCAGTTCTTC. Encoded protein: CASKVRFLALSYNEQFF.

CDR3 sequence reads: CATSDFMGSEQFF. In DNA form, the CDR3 reads TGTGCCACCAGTGATTTTATGGGGAGTGAGCAGTTCTTC. The chain carries TRBV24-1 and TRBJ2-1; possible D gene TRBD2, 5 bases. Germline V lookup: CDR1 KGHDR, CDR2 SFDVKD. There are 13 residues in the CDR3. Trimming took 1 base from V and 9 from J, leaving 9 bases between them.

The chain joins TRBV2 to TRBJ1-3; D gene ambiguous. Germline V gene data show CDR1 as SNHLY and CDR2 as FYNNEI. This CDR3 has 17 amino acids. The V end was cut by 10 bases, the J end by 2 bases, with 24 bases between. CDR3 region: CATSRRPGADPGNTIYF. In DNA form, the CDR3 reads TGTGCCACCTCAAGGCGGCCGGGTGCAGACCCTGGAAACACCATATATTTT. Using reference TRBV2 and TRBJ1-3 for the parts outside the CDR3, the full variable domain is EPEVTQTPSHQVTQMGQEVILRCVPISNHLYFYWYRQILGQKVEFLVSFYNNEISEKSEIFDDQFSVERPDGSNFTLKIRSTKLEDSAMYFCATSRRPGADPGNTIYFGEGSWLTVV.

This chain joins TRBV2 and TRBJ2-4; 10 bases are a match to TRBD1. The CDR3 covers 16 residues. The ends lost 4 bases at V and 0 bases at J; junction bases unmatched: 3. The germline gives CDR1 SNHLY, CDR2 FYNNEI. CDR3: CASSAGQGEAKNIQYF. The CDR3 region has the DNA TGTGCCAGCAGTGCTGGACAGGGGGAAGCCAAAAACATTCAGTACTTC.

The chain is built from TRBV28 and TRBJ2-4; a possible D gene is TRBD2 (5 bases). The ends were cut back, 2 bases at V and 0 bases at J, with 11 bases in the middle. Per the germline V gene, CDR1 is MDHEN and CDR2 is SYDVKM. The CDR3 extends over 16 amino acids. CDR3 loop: CASSLIAPGAKNIQYF. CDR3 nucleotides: TGTGCCAGCAGTTTAATAGCGCCGGGAGCCAAAAACATTCAGTACTTC.

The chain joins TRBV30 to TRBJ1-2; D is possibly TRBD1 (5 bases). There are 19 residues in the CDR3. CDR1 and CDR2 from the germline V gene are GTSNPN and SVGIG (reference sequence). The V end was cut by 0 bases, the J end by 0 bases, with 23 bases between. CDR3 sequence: CAWSVEYSLTAGANYGYTF. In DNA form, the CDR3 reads TGTGCCTGGAGTGTAGAATATAGCTTAACAGCGGGGGCTAACTATGGCTACACCTTC.

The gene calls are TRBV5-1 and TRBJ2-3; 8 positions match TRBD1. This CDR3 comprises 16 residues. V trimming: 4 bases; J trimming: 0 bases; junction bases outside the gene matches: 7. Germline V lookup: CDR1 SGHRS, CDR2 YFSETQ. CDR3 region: CASSVGQAGSTDTQYF. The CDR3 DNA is TGCGCCAGCAGCGTGGGACAGGCCGGGAGCACAGATACGCAGTATTTT.

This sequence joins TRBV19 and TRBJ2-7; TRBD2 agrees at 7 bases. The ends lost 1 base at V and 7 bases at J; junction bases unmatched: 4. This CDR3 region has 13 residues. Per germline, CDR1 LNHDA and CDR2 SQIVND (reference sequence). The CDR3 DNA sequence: TGTGCCAGTAGTATAGGAGCGGGACGGGAGCAGTACTTC. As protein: CASSIGAGREQYF.

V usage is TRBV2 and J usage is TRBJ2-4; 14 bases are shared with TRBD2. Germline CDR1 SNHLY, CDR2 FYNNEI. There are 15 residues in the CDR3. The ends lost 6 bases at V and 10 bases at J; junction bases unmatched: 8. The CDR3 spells CASSPGLAGVRIQYF. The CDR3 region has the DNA TGTGCCAGCAGCCCGGGACTAGCGGGAGTAAGGATTCAGTACTTC.